This T cell receptor (beta chain) was observed in a study of cytomegalovirus exposure and HLA in healthy donors. This clone was recorded only once. Its antigen is not identified. The study's findings and limits: Analysis was carried out at a later point, and it linked a missense DCLRE1C variant to TCR beta V- and J-gene trimming.

Primers: 60 Vbeta forward and 13 Jbeta reverse. Assay: immunoSEQ multiplex PCR; the TCRdb copy retains only in-frame clones and omits some. The table has 150,000 to 200,000 clones, about 82% seen once. The sequence was collected from a man aged 18-30 years in good health and CMV-seronegative. Sequenced: PBMCs.

CDR3 protein: CASRTPRGTYTEAFF. DNA of the CDR3: TGTGCCAGTAGAACACCTCGGGGGACCTACACTGAAGCTTTCTTT. The V gene is TRBV19, the J gene TRBJ1-1, with a tentative D call TRBD1 (5 bases). The V and J ends lost 6 bases and 3 bases respectively, with 17 bases between them. This CDR3 is built from 15 residues. Germline CDR1 and CDR2: LNHDA and SQIVND (reference sequence).